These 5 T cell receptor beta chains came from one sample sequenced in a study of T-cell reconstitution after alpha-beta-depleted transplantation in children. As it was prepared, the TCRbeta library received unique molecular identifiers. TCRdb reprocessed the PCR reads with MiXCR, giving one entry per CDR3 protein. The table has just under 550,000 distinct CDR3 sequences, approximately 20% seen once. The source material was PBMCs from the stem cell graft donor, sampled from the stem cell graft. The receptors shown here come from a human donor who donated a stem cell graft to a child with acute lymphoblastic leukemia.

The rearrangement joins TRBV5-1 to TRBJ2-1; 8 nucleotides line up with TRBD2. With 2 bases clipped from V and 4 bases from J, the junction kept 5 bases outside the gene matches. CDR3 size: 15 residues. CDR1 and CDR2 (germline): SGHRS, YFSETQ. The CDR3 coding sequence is TGCGCCAGCAGCTTTACTAGCGGAGATTACAATGAGCAGTTCTTC. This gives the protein CASSFTSGDYNEQFF.

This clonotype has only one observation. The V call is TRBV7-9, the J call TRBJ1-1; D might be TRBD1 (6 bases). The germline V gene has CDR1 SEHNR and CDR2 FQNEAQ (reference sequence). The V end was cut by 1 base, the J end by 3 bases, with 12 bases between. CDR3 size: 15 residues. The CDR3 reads CASSLVGGIDTEAFF. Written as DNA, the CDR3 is TGTGCCAGCAGCTTAGTCGGGGGCATCGACACTGAAGCTTTCTTT. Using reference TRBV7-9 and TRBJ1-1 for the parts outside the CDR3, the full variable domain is DTGVSQNPRHKITKRGQNVTFRCDPISEHNRLYWYRQTLGQGPEFLTYFQNEAQLEKSRLLSDRFSAERPKGSFSTLEIQRTEQGDSAMYLCASSLVGGIDTEAFFGQGTRLTVV.

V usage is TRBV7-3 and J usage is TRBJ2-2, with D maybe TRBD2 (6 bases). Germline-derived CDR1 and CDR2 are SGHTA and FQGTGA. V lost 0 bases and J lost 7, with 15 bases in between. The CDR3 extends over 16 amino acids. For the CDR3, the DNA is TGTGCCAGCAGCTTAACGGGACTTCCCCGGGACGGGGAGCTGTTTTTT. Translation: CASSLTGLPRDGELFF.

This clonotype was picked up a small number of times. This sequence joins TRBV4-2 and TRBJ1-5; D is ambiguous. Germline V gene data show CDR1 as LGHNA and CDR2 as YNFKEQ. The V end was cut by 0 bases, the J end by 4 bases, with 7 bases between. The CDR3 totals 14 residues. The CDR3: CASSQDSANQPQHF. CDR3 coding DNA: TGTGCCAGCAGCCAAGATTCGGCGAATCAGCCCCAGCATTTT.

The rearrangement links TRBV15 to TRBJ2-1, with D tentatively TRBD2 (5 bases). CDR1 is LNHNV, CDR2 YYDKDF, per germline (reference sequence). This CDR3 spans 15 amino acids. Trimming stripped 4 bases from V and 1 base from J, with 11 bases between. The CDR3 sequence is CATSTSDLSYNEQFF. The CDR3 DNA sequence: TGTGCCACCAGCACGTCGGACTTGTCCTACAATGAGCAGTTCTTC. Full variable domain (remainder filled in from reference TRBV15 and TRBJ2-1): DAMVIQNPRYQVTQFGKPVTLSCSQTLNHNVMYWYQQKSSQAPKLLFHYYDKDFNNEADTPDNFQSRRPNTSFCFLDIRSPGLGDTAMYLCATSTSDLSYNEQFFGPGTRLTVL.